This T cell receptor beta chain originates from a study of T cell responses to AZD1222 COVID-19 vaccine. With 1 base clipped from V and 8 bases from J, the junction kept 11 bases outside the gene matches. This CDR3 comprises 16 residues. In germline, CDR1 is SGHNT, CDR2 YENEEA. Here immunoSEQ multiplex PCR was the method, and the copy in TCRdb shows in-frame clones only, minus some. The data show some 110,000 clones, approximately 90% seen once. The chain combines TRBV11-3 with TRBJ2-1; 7 bases are shared with TRBD2. This TCR came from an adult who received the AZD1222 COVID-19 vaccine. The sample was peripheral blood, taken 28 days after the second AZD1222 dose. This CDR3 reads CASSLGGTNLGDEQFF. The CDR3 DNA reads TGTGCCAGCAGCTTAGGTGGGACTAACCTCGGGGATGAGCAGTTCTTC.